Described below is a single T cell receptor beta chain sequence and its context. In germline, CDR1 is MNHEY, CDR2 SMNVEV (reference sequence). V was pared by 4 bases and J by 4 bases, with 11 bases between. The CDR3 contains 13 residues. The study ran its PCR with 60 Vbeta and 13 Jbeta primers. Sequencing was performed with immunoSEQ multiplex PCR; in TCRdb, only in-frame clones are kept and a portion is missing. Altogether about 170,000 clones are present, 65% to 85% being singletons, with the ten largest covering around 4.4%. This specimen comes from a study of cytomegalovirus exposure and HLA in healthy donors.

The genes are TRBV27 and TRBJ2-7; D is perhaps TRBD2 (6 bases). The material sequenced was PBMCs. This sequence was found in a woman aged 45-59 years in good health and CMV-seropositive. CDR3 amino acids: CASSSLEGYEQYF. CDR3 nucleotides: TGTGCCAGCAGTTCCCTGGAGGGATACGAGCAGTACTTC.